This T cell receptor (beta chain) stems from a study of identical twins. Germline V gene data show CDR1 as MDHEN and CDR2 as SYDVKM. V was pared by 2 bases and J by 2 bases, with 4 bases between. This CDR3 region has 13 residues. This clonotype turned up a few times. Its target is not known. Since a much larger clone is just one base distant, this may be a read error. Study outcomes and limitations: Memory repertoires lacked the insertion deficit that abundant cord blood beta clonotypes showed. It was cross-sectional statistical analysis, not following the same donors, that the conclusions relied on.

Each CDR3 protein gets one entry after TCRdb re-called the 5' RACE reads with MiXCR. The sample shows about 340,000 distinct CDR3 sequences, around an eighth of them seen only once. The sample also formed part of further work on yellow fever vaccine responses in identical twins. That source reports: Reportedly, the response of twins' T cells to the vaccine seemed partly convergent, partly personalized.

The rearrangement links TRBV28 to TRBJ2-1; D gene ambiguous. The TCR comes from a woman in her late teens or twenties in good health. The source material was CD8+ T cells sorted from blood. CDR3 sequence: CASSLRTYNEQFF. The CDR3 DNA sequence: TGTGCCAGCAGTTTAAGAACCTACAATGAGCAGTTCTTC.